These 19 T cell receptor beta chains were sequenced from one sample in a study of blood T cell repertoires in COVID-19. Assay used: immunoSEQ multiplex PCR; TCRdb lists only in-frame clones, some missing. The sample holds 170,000 or so clones, 88% seen once. Source material: PBMCs or T cells enriched from blood (not recorded which). Receptors were obtained from a woman under 30 who had recovered from COVID-19.

The chain couples TRBV19 to TRBJ2-3, with TRBD2 identical over 12 bases. The CDR3 sequence is 17 residues long. Germline V lookup: CDR1 LNHDA, CDR2 SQIVND (reference sequence). Trimming removed 2 bases from V and 4 bases from J; junction bases left unmatched: 7. The CDR3 DNA is TGTGCCAGTAGTATACTAGCGGGAGGGCCTTTATCAGATACGCAGTATTTT. As protein: CASSILAGGPLSDTQYF.

V usage is TRBV2 and J usage is TRBJ1-2; 11 positions match TRBD1. Germline V gene data show CDR1 as SNHLY and CDR2 as FYNNEI. The CDR3 covers 13 residues. Trimming took 6 bases from V and 8 from J; bases not matched to a gene: 5. CDR3 protein: CASRDGTGGGYTF. For the CDR3, the DNA is TGTGCCAGCAGGGATGGGACAGGGGGAGGCTACACCTTC.

This chain uses TRBV3-1 (or the pseudogene TRBV3-2) with TRBJ2-1; 11 positions agree with TRBD2. Per the germline V gene, CDR1 is LGHDT and CDR2 is YNNKEL (reference sequence). V was clipped by 4 bases and J by 8 bases; unmatched bases: 4. The CDR3 is made up of 14 amino acids. The CDR3 sequence: CASSPGLAVDEQFF. Here the CDR3 DNA reads TGTGCCAGCAGCCCGGGACTAGCGGTCGATGAGCAGTTCTTC.

This sequence joins TRBV6-7 and TRBJ1-3; maybe TRBD1 (5 bases). TRBV6-7 falls under the ORF class, with uncertain function. The V end was cut by 4 bases, the J end by 4 bases, with 20 bases between. This CDR3 is 17 amino acids long. For the CDR3, the DNA is TGTGCCAGCAGTTCCCTAAAAGGGGCCCGACGGGGAAACACCATATATTTT. Its protein is CASSSLKGARRGNTIYF.

The J gene is TRBJ2-6, the V gene TRBV21-1; the table's D call of TRBD2 was not tested on the DNA. TRBV21-1 is noted as a pseudogene. This CDR3 is 17 amino acids long. CDR3 amino acids: CASSKGRRDSGANVLTF. The DNA for the CDR3 is TGTGCCAGCAGCAAAGGAAGGCGGGACTCTGGGGCCAACGTCCTGACTTTC.

The genes are TRBV4-1 and TRBJ2-3, with D tentatively TRBD1 (6 bases). Germline CDR1 reads MGHRA; CDR2 reads YSYEKL. The CDR3 is made up of 17 amino acids. The V and J ends lost 6 bases and 2 bases respectively, with 21 bases between them. As DNA, the CDR3 is TGCGCCAGCAGTCTCGCTCTCACAGGGAGTATCACAGATACGCAGTATTTT. This codes for CASSLALTGSITDTQYF.

The chain links TRBV29-1 to TRBJ2-2, with 7 nucleotides matching TRBD2. The CDR3 spans 13 residues. Germline V gene sequence: CDR1 SQVTM, CDR2 ANQGSEA. V gave up 6 bases and J gave up 7 bases; unmatched junction bases: 8. CDR3 protein: CSVPRASGGELFF. The CDR3 DNA is TGCAGCGTACCAAGGGCTAGCGGCGGGGAGCTGTTTTTT.

V usage is TRBV19 and J usage is TRBJ2-7; D possibly corresponds to TRBD1 (5 bases). Germline CDR1 and CDR2: LNHDA and SQIVND (reference sequence). Trimming shortened V by 5 bases and J by 4 bases, and 18 bases separated the two germline ends. The CDR3 has 15 residues. The CDR3 region has the DNA TGTGCCAGTAGTCCCCGCGCCAGGGCTTATTACGAGCAGTACTTC. The encoded protein is CASSPRARAYYEQYF. The full variable domain, rest sourced from reference TRBV19 and TRBJ2-7, is DGGITQSPKYLFRKEGQNVTLSCEQNLNHDAMYWYRQDPGQGLRLIYYSQIVNDFQKGDIAEGYSVSREKKESFPLTVTSAQKNPTAFYLCASSPRARAYYEQYFGPGTRLTVT.

This clone was recorded once. The chain uses TRBV5-1 and TRBJ2-5, with 8 bases lining up with TRBD2. With 0 bases clipped from V and 5 bases from J, the junction kept 9 bases outside the gene matches. Germline-derived CDR1 and CDR2 are SGHRS and YFSETQ. There are 16 residues in the CDR3. CDR3 nucleotide sequence: TGCGCCAGCAGCTTGGTGGCGGGGGGTGACGTGGAGACCCAGTACTTC. Translating gives CASSLVAGGDVETQYF.

The chain uses TRBV28 and TRBJ2-1, with D perhaps matching TRBD2 (6 bases). Germline assignment: CDR1 MDHEN and CDR2 SYDVKM. The CDR3 sequence is 16 residues long. Trimming left V 5 bases short and J 5 bases short, with 19 bases between. CDR3 in DNA: TGTGCCAGCAGTCCACCGACCCGTGGGGGGAACAATGAGCAGTTCTTC. Translating it yields CASSPPTRGGNNEQFF.

This chain joins TRBV4-3 and TRBJ2-3, with D possibly matching TRBD2 (7 bases). The V end lost 0 bases, the J end lost 5 bases, and 15 bases lay between the germline ends. The germline CDR1 and CDR2 sequences are LGHNA and YSLEER. This CDR3 is 16 amino acids long. The CDR3 coding sequence is TGCGCCAGCAGCCAAGACGGGCGGGGGCTAGGAGATACGCAGTATTTT. It translates to CASSQDGRGLGDTQYF.

This clone was recorded once. The chain recombines TRBV11-2 with TRBJ1-6; D may be TRBD1 (6 bases). The CDR3 is made up of 18 amino acids. The germline V and J ends were trimmed by 5 bases and 7 bases, with 24 bases remaining between them. Germline lookup yields CDR1 SGHAT and CDR2 FQNNGV. The CDR3 bases are TGTGCCAGCAGCCCACGAAGCGTCCGGACAGAACTAAATTCACCCCTCCACTTT. It yields the protein CASSPRSVRTELNSPLHF.

CDR3 DNA: TGCGCCAGCATGGACAGGGGTTTTGAGACCCAGTACTTC. As protein: CASMDRGFETQYF. The chain links TRBV5-1 to TRBJ2-5, with 9 bases fitting TRBD1. Germline CDR1 SGHRS, CDR2 YFSETQ. Germline trimming cut 6 bases from V and 5 bases from J; bases unmatched to any gene: 5. The CDR3 extends over 13 amino acids.

The chain uses TRBV7-2 and TRBJ2-7; possibly TRBD1 for D (6 bases). There are 15 residues in the CDR3. Germline V CDR1 and CDR2: SGHTA, FQGNSA. V was pared by 0 bases and J by 6 bases, with 15 bases between. CDR3 region: CASSLAGPGVSEQYF. CDR3 DNA: TGTGCCAGCAGCTTAGCAGGGCCAGGGGTTAGCGAGCAGTACTTC.

The chain joins TRBV10-3 to TRBJ2-1; 7 bases map to TRBD2. V gave up 0 bases and J gave up 4 bases; unmatched junction bases: 6. The CDR3 is 16 residues long. The germline V gene has CDR1 ENHRY and CDR2 SYGVKD. The CDR3 bases are TGTGCCATCAGTGAGTCCTCGGGAGGACGATACAATGAGCAGTTCTTC. The encoded protein is CAISESSGGRYNEQFF.

The chain employs TRBV28 and TRBJ1-1; D is unresolved. Trimming stripped 3 bases from V and 5 bases from J, with 13 bases between. CDR3 size: 14 residues. The germline V gene has CDR1 MDHEN and CDR2 SYDVKM. The CDR3 loop is CASSFDGPGTEAFF. DNA for the CDR3: TGTGCCAGCAGTTTCGACGGGCCGGGGACTGAAGCTTTCTTT.

This chain links TRBV5-1 with TRBJ1-5; 9 positions agree with TRBD1. This CDR3 spans 15 amino acids. V lost 5 bases, J lost 0 bases, and 3 bases stayed unmatched. The V gene's germline CDR1 is SGHRS and CDR2 YFSETQ. In DNA form, the CDR3 reads TGCGCCAGCAGTATGACAGGGGGTAGCAATCAGCCCCAGCATTTT. Translation gives CASSMTGGSNQPQHF. The entire variable domain, with the rest obtained from reference TRBV5-1 and TRBJ1-5, is as follows: KAGVTQTPRYLIKTRGQQVTLSCSPISGHRSVSWYQQTPGQGLQFLFEYFSETQRNKGNFPGRFSGRQFSNSRSEMNVSTLELGDSALYLCASSMTGGSNQPQHFGDGTRLSIL.

In the case of this clone: Mismatch with germline at one junction end may stem from a read error. This chain joins TRBV7-7 and TRBJ2-7; D remains unclear. The CDR3 has 13 amino acids. From germline, CDR1 is SSHAT and CDR2 FNYEAQ (reference sequence). In DNA form, the CDR3 reads TGTGCTAGCAGCCCAGGCGTAGCCTACGAGCAGTACTTC. Amino acid sequence: CASSPGVAYEQYF.

The V and J genes are TRBV5-1 and TRBJ2-2; 7 bases match TRBD1. CDR3 size: 17 residues. The trim removed 0 bases at V and 6 bases at J, leaving 11 bases unmatched. Germline CDR1 is SGHRS and CDR2 is YFSETQ. The CDR3: CASSLATGAFLAGELFF. CDR3 bases: TGCGCCAGCAGCTTGGCTACAGGGGCGTTCCTAGCCGGGGAGCTGTTTTTT.